This paragraph reports one T cell receptor beta chain. No antigen is known for it. The study reverse transcribed the entire isolated RNA, so it sequenced expressed TCRB transcripts. Some 3.3 million reads was the average for naive, central memory and regulatory T cell samples. Generated by immunoSEQ multiplex PCR, the TCRdb table keeps only in-frame clones and is missing some. The table lists a few hundred thousand clones, about 10% of them singletons. The germline V gene encodes CDR1 MNHEY and CDR2 SVGAGI. V was pared by 5 bases and J by 11 bases, with 24 bases between. The CDR3 length is 15 residues. These data originate in a study of beta chain features in type 1 diabetes. Study-level background: The study examined about 110,000,000 sorted cells across all samples. Notes on the study in general: Possibly, sequencing cDNA over-represented cells that had high TCR expression levels. Shortening of TCRB CDR3s, moderate but significant, appeared in all four CD4+ subsets of Type 1 diabetes patients. Among patients, naive, central memory and Treg TCRB repertoires appeared more similar than among healthy donors.

The V gene is TRBV6-5, the J gene TRBJ2-5; tentatively, D is TRBD2 (6 bases). Sequenced sample: central memory CD4+ T cells from blood. The clonotype comes from a man aged 25-40 years with type 1 diabetes. The CDR3: CASSRPSLPGGEQYF. CDR3 nucleotides: TGTGCCAGCAGTAGACCCTCCCTTCCTGGAGGGGAGCAGTACTTC.